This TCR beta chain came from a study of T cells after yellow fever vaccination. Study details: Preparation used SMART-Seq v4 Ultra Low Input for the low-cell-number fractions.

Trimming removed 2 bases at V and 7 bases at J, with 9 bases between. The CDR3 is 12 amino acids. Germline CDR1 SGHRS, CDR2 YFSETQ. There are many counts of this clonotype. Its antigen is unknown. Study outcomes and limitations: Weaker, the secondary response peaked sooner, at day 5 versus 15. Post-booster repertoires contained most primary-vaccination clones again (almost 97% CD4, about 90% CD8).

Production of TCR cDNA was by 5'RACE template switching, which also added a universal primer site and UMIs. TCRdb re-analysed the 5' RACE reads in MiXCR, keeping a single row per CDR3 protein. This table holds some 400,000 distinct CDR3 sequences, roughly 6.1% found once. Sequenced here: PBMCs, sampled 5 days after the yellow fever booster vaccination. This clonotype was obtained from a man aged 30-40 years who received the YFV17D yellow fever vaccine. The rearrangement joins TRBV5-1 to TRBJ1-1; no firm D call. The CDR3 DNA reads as TGCGCCAGCAGCTTCCCCGGCTATGAAGCTTTCTTT. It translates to CASSFPGYEAFF.